These T cell receptor beta chains were read from a single sample in a study of sequential checkpoint blockade in melanoma. TCRdb's table, derived via immunoSEQ multiplex PCR, lists solely in-frame clones and lacks some. The data hold 25,000 to 35,000 clones, with roughly 90% observed a single time. The sequenced sample was CD8+ T cells sorted from blood (inferred from file names), obtained from a patient given nivolumab and ipilimumab in sequence. The receptors originated from a human donor with melanoma. CDR3s include the opening cysteine and the closing phenylalanine or tryptophan. The D gene is left open where the match is weak. Where a row states a size, it is once, few, many or the class of an expanded clone; other rows omit it.

j_gene	d_gene	abundance	v_gene	CDR3nt	CDR3aa
TRBJ2-2	TRBD2	.	TRBV10-1	TGCGCCAGCAGTCTAGCGGGGGCCGGCGGGGAGCTGTTTTTT	CASSLAGAGGELFF
TRBJ1-1	.	.	TRBV10-3	TGTGCCATCAGTGAGGAGGACACCGTCGGAGCTTTCTTT	CAISEEDTVGAFF
TRBJ2-1	TRBD2	.	TRBV13	TGTGCCAGCATCCTTAGCGGGGGGGGTGATGAGCAGTTCTTC	CASILSGGGDEQFF
TRBJ2-1	.	once	TRBV5-4	TGTGCCAGCAGCCAACCTCCCGGGGAAGGTTACAATGAGCAGTTCTTC	CASSQPPGEGYNEQFF
TRBJ1-6	TRBD1	.	TRBV6-1	TGTGCCAGCAGTGAGGGACCGGGACAGGGATCACCCCTCCACTTT	CASSEGPGQGSPLHF
TRBJ1-1	.	once	TRBV27	TGTGCCAGCAGTTTCGGGGGAAGCACTGAAGCTTTCTTT	CASSFGGSTEAFF
TRBJ2-7	TRBD2	.	TRBV18	TGTGCCAGCTCACCAAGGGCGGCGGGAGGCGTCCGGGAGCAGTACTTC	CASSPRAAGGVREQYF
TRBJ1-1	TRBD1	.	TRBV7-6	TGTGCCAGCAGCGAGCTGGGACAGAGGAACACTGAAGCTTTCTTT	CASSELGQRNTEAFF
TRBJ2-5	TRBD1	.	TRBV6-6	TGTGCCAGCAGTCCAACAGGGGGCATTGAGACCCAGTACTTC	CASSPTGGIETQYF
TRBJ2-1	TRBD1	.	TRBV6-5	TGTGCCAGCAGTTACGGGGCAGGGGGCAATGAGCAGTTCTTC	CASSYGAGGNEQFF
TRBJ2-7	.	.	TRBV7-9	TGTGCCAGCAGCTCCGGGAATTTCTACGAGCAGTACTTC	CASSSGNFYEQYF
TRBJ2-2	.	.	TRBV7-6	TGTGCCAGCAGCCCCGGACTGAACACCGGGGAGCTGTTTTTT	CASSPGLNTGELFF
TRBJ1-4	TRBD1	.	TRBV19	TGTGCCAGTAAACAGGGGGCGCGAGGTGAAAAACTGTTTTTT	CASKQGARGEKLFF
TRBJ2-7	.	.	TRBV6-6	TGTGCCAGCAGTTACCCAGTGAGTGGGGCCGAGCAGTACTTC	CASSYPVSGAEQYF
TRBJ1-5	.	.	TRBV21-1	TGTGCCAGCAGAACCGGGACTGGGAGGGGTCAGCCCCAGCATTTT	CASRTGTGRGQPQHF
TRBJ2-5	.	.	TRBV7-1	TGTGCCAGCAGCCAGGACAGACAAGAGACCCAGTACTTC	CASSQDRQETQYF
TRBJ2-7	TRBD2	.	TRBV27	TGTGCCAGCACTAGCGGGAATTACGAGCAGTACTTC	CASTSGNYEQYF
TRBJ2-7	.	.	TRBV5-5	TGTGCCAGCAGCTTGGCCCTAGCGAGGCACTACGAGCAGTACTTC	CASSLALARHYEQYF
TRBJ2-5	TRBD2	.	TRBV27	TGTGCCAGCAGGTCCACGGGGGGTGGAGAAGAGACCCAGTACTTC	CASRSTGGGEETQYF
TRBJ2-7	.	.	TRBV5-4	TGTGCCAGCAGCTTGGGAATCGGGTACGAGCAGTACTTC	CASSLGIGYEQYF
TRBJ2-1	.	.	TRBV28	TGTGCCAGCAGTTTACGAGGGCCAAGCTCCTACAATGAGCAGTTCTTC	CASSLRGPSSYNEQFF
TRBJ1-4	TRBD1	.	TRBV27	TGTGCCAGCAGTTTGGCCGGGACAGAGGCGGAAAAACTGTTTTTT	CASSLAGTEAEKLFF
TRBJ2-7	.	few	TRBV7-9	TGTGCCAGCAGCTTAGCCGCCTACGAGCAGTACTTC	CASSLAAYEQYF
TRBJ2-5	.	.	TRBV7-2	TGTGCCAGCAGCCCCGGTCCGGGGTCCCAGGAGACCCAGTACTTC	CASSPGPGSQETQYF
TRBJ1-1	TRBD1	.	TRBV7-9	TGTGCCAGCAGCTTAGCGACAGGGGGGCCCACTGAAGCTTTCTTT	CASSLATGGPTEAFF
TRBJ2-1	TRBD2	.	TRBV11-3	TGTGCCAGCAGCCCGCGGGGGGACACTTACAATGAGCAGTTCTTC	CASSPRGDTYNEQFF
TRBJ1-5	TRBD1	.	TRBV19	TGTGCCAGTAGCCCCCCGACAGGGGGCAATCAGCCCCAGCATTTT	CASSPPTGGNQPQHF
TRBJ1-1	.	.	TRBV5-6	TGTGCCAGCAGGGAACAGGGGAACACTGAAGCTTTCTTT	CASREQGNTEAFF
TRBJ2-6	.	few	TRBV5-4	TGCGCCAGCAGCCCTGGCGCAGGGTCCGGGGCCAACGTCCTGACTTTC	CASSPGAGSGANVLTF
TRBJ2-5	TRBD1	.	TRBV27	TGTGCCAGCAGTCTCGGACCACAGGGGGGGACCCAGTACTTC	CASSLGPQGGTQYF
TRBJ1-2	TRBD1	.	TRBV28	TGTGCCAGCAGTTTACCCCCAGGGGGCGGCTATGGCTACACCTTC	CASSLPPGGGYGYTF
TRBJ2-5	.	.	TRBV5-1	TGCGCCAGCAGTAGCGGCAGACAAGAGACCCAGTACTTC	CASSSGRQETQYF
TRBJ1-1	.	.	TRBV6-5	TGTGCCAGCAGTTACTCACCGGGACTTAACACTGAAGCTTTCTTT	CASSYSPGLNTEAFF
TRBJ2-7	.	.	TRBV29-1	TGCAGCGCCCTGCGGGGTTTAGCCTACGAGCAGTACTTC	CSALRGLAYEQYF
TRBJ1-2	.	.	TRBV6-6	TGTGCCAGCGAAAACCTCGATAGATCGCGATCAGGCTACACCTTC	CASENLDRSRSGYTF
TRBJ1-2	.	.	TRBV6-5	TGTGCCAGCAGTTCCCCGGGAGTGGGGGGTAACTATGGCTACACCTTC	CASSSPGVGGNYGYTF
TRBJ2-1	.	.	TRBV7-2	TGTGCCAGCAGCATACTCCGGGATGACAATGAGCAGTTCTTC	CASSILRDDNEQFF
TRBJ1-5	TRBD1	once	TRBV10-2	TGCGCCAGCAGTACGACAGGGCTATCGGGGCCCCAGCATTTT	CASSTTGLSGPQHF
TRBJ1-1	TRBD1	.	TRBV6-5	TGTGCCAGCAGTGCATACAGGGGGGGATTAGGTGAAGCTTTCTTT	CASSAYRGGLGEAFF
TRBJ2-7	.	.	TRBV5-1	TGCGCCAGCAGCTGGGGCCTGGGGGCTACCTACGAGCAGTACTTC	CASSWGLGATYEQYF
TRBJ1-1	TRBD1	.	TRBV11-2	TGTGCCAGCAGTTCCTCACAGGGGCGCAACACTGAAGCTTTCTTT	CASSSSQGRNTEAFF
TRBJ2-1	TRBD2	once	TRBV7-9	TGTGCCAGCAGCTTGGGACTAGCCACCAATGAGCAGTTCTTC	CASSLGLATNEQFF
TRBJ2-7	TRBD2	.	TRBV28	TGTGCCAGCAGTTTAGCGGGGGGAGTCTACGAGCAGTACTTC	CASSLAGGVYEQYF
TRBJ2-2	.	.	TRBV11-2	TGTGCCAGCAGATCCATTTGGACTACCTACACCGGGGAGCTGTTTTTT	CASRSIWTTYTGELFF
TRBJ2-3	TRBD2	.	TRBV4-2	TGTGCCAGCAGCAGACTAGCGGGGGCCACAGATACGCAGTATTTT	CASSRLAGATDTQYF
TRBJ2-3	TRBD2	.	TRBV28	TGTGCCAGCAGTTCCCCGGAACTAGCGGGGGCCACAGATACGCAGTATTTT	CASSSPELAGATDTQYF
TRBJ1-1	.	.	TRBV6-1	TGTGCCAGCAGTGAAGTCGTGGAAGCTTTCTTT	CASSEVVEAFF
TRBJ2-7	TRBD1	few	TRBV4-3	TGCGCCAGCAGCCAAGACGCGGGACAGGGGGTCGAGCAGTACTTC	CASSQDAGQGVEQYF
TRBJ2-3	TRBD2	once	TRBV9	TGTGCCAGCAGCGCCGGGACTAGCGGGAGGGCGGTCACAGATACGCAGTATTTT	CASSAGTSGRAVTDTQYF
TRBJ2-3	TRBD1	.	TRBV6-5	TGTGCCAGCCAAACCGGGACAGCCACAGATACGCAGTATTTT	CASQTGTATDTQYF
TRBJ2-3	TRBD1	.	TRBV14	TGTGCCAGCAGCCAAGAGTTCAGGGGGCGTGCAGATACGCAGTATTTT	CASSQEFRGRADTQYF
TRBJ2-5	TRBD1	.	TRBV27	TGTGCCAGCAGTCCGACAGGGCAAGAGACCCAGTACTTC	CASSPTGQETQYF